What follows is one T cell receptor (beta chain) and its context. Its antigen remains unknown. This specimen comes from a study of identifying expanded T cells in peripheral blood. General observations from the study: Clone count variance between two-week samples rose with total template count. Differentially abundant clones: approximately 1.3 between replicates, approximately 16 at around 14 days, over 18 at four.

The CDR3 runs to 15 residues. Losses at the gene ends were 1 base for V and 5 bases for J; bases not matched to a gene: 6. Germline CDR1 SGHAT, CDR2 FQNNGV. No infections or other immune events were documented during collection. Libraries were prepared by immunoSEQ multiplex PCR; TCRdb keeps only in-frame clonotypes and omits some of them. Of tens of thousands of clones listed, around 84% are singletons. The chain has TRBV11-2 and TRBJ2-3; 7 bases match TRBD2. This receptor was obtained from a person between 18 and 75 years old in good health. Sequencing was carried out using blood. This CDR3 reads CASSLAGREVDTQYF. The CDR3 coding sequence is TGTGCCAGCAGCTTAGCCGGACGGGAGGTAGATACGCAGTATTTT.